The clone carrying this T cell receptor beta chain has ten or more counts. Its antigen is currently unknown. The data are from a study of T cells in Graves' hyperthyroidism and ophthalmopathy. Amplification yielded TCR beta CDR3 regions, with RNA transcripts as the source. First-round RT-PCR targeting the TCR CDR3 was performed with the HTBI primer set. TCRdb fed the multiplex PCR reads into MiXCR, producing one record per CDR3 protein. The sample comprises about 380,000 distinct CDR3 sequences, roughly 14% of which are singletons, and more than 9.5% rests with the top ten. There are 15 residues in the CDR3. V shed 4 bases and J 0 bases; nucleotides not matched to a gene: 1. Germline CDR1 reads SGHTA; CDR2 reads FQGNSA. General study findings and limits: Stable hyperthyroidism was separated from ophthalmopathy by a model based on 13 V-J features.

The rearrangement uses TRBV7-2 and TRBJ2-2; 8 nucleotides align to TRBD2. Input material: blood. The receptor comes from a woman in her fifties or sixties with Graves' hyperthyroidism. The CDR3 region is CASSYGRANTGELFF. DNA for the CDR3: TGTGCCAGCAGCTACGGGAGGGCGAACACCGGGGAGCTGTTTTTT.